This T cell receptor (beta chain) was obtained from a study of T cells in Graves' hyperthyroidism and ophthalmopathy. Diagnostic decisions used clinical symptoms, serum thyroxine and TRAb, thyroid ultrasound and orbital computed tomography. V was cut by 5 bases and J by 3 bases, with 13 bases left in between. CDR3 length equals 14 residues. In the case of this clonotype: Antigen unknown.

Notes on the study in general: Within blood appeared most thyroid clonotypes that had expanded above 0.001.

Amplified TCR beta CDR3 regions came from RNA transcripts. The TCR CDR3 first-round RT-PCR relied on the HTBI primer set. TCRdb itself ran the multiplex PCR reads through MiXCR, one entry per CDR3 protein. The sample holds approximately 520,000 distinct CDR3 sequences, roughly a quarter seen once. The receptor was isolated from a woman aged 25 to 45 with Graves' ophthalmopathy. The chain joins TRBV12-3 or TRBV12-4 to TRBJ2-5; weak D call: TRBD1 (5 bases). The sample comprised blood. This chain's CDR3 is CASSLIPREETQYF. CDR3 in DNA: TGTGCCAGCAGTCTGATTCCCAGGGAAGAGACCCAGTACTTC.